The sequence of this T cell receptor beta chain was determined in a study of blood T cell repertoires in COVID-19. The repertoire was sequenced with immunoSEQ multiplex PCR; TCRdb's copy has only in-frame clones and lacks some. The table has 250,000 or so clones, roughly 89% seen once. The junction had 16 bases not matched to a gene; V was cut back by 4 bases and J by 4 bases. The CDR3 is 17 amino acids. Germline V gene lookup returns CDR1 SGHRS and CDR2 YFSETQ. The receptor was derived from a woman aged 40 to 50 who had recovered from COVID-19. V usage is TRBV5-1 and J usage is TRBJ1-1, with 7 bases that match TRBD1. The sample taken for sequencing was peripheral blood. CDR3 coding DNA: TGCGCCAGCAGCCCGGAGGGGGCGCGAGCTTTATCCACTGAAGCTTTCTTT. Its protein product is CASSPEGARALSTEAFF.